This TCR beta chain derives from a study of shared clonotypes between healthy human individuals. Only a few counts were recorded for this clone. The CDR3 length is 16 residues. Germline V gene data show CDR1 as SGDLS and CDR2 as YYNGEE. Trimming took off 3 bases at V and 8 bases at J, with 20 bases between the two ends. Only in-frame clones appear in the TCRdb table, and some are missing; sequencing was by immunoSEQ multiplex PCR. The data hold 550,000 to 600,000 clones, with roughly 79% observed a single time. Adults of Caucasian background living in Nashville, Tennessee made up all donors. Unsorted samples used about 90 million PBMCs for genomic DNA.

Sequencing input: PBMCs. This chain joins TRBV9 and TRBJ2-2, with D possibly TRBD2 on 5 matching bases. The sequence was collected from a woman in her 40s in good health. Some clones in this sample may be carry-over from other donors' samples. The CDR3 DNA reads TGTGCCAGCAGCGGCCTCCGGGGAAACCATCTAGGGGAGCTGTTTTTT. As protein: CASSGLRGNHLGELFF.